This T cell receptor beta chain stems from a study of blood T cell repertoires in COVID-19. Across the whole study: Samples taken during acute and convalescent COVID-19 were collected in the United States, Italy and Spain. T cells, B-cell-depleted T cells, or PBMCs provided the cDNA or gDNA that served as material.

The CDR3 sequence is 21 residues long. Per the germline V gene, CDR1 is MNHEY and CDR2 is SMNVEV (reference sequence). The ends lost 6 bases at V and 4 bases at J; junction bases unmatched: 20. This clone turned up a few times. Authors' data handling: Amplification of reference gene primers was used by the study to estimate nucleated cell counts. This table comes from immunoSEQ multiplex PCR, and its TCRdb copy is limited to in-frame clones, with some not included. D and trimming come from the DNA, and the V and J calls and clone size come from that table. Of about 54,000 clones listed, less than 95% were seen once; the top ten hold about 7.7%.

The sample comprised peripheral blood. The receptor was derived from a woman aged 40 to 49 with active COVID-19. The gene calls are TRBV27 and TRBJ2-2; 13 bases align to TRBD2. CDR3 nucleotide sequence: TGTGCCAGCAGGAAAATAGCCCGACTAGCGGGGGGCCCCGACAGCACCGGGGAGCTGTTTTTT. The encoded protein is CASRKIARLAGGPDSTGELFF.